The 30 T cell receptor beta chains listed next were all sequenced from one sample in a study of control samples from healthy donors and cancer patients. The repertoire was sequenced with immunoSEQ multiplex PCR; TCRdb's copy has only in-frame clones and lacks some. The sample holds tens of thousands of clones; about 90% are singletons and the top ten take under 7%. Sequencing was carried out using PBMCs. These TCRs come from a man in his fifties or sixties with colorectal cancer.

The V call is TRBV19, the J call TRBJ1-6; D is unresolved. The germline V gene has CDR1 LNHDA and CDR2 SQIVND (reference sequence). Deletions cut 5 bases from V and 4 bases from J, with 12 bases between. The CDR3 spans 15 residues. CDR3 sequence: CASSSDRAYNSPLHF. In DNA form, the CDR3 reads TGTGCCAGTAGTTCGGACCGGGCGTATAATTCACCCCTCCACTTT.

The rearrangement joins TRBV6-6 to TRBJ2-5; no firm D call. V was trimmed by 0 bases and J by 5 bases, leaving 7 bases between them. In germline, CDR1 is MNHNY, CDR2 SVGAGI (reference sequence). The CDR3 has 13 amino acids. The CDR3 DNA reads TGTGCCAGCAGTTACTCGGGCAGGGAGACCCAGTACTTC. Residues: CASSYSGRETQYF.

The rearrangement uses TRBV6-6 and TRBJ1-3; D is possibly TRBD1 (6 bases). Trimming shortened V by 4 bases and J by 4 bases, and 11 bases separated the two germline ends. The length of the CDR3 is 14 residues. Germline-derived CDR1 and CDR2 are MNHNY and SVGAGI (reference sequence). The CDR3 DNA sequence: TGTGCCAGCAGTTCACAGGGAGGGGGAAACACCATATATTTT. Translation: CASSSQGGGNTIYF.

This chain uses TRBV28 with TRBJ2-1; 7 nucleotides agree with TRBD2. Trimming cost V 6 bases and J 0 bases; bases outside gene matches: 5. The CDR3 extends over 15 amino acids. Germline loops: CDR1 MDHEN, CDR2 SYDVKM. For the CDR3, the DNA is TGTGCCAGCAGCAACGGGGGGAGCTCCTACAATGAGCAGTTCTTC. Protein: CASSNGGSSYNEQFF.

This chain joins TRBV10-3 and TRBJ2-7; TRBD1 matches 7 bases. CDR3 length equals 13 residues. V was pared by 4 bases and J by 4 bases, with 4 bases of the junction left unmatched. CDR1 is ENHRY, CDR2 SYGVKD, per germline. The chain's CDR3 is CAISGAGGYEQYF. The CDR3, as DNA: TGTGCCATCAGTGGGGCAGGGGGATACGAGCAGTACTTC.

The chain couples TRBV11-2 to TRBJ2-1; D tentatively reads TRBD1 or TRBD2 (5 bases each). Trimming removed 5 bases from V and 0 bases from J, with 11 bases in between. Germline-derived CDR1 and CDR2 are SGHAT and FQNNGV. This CDR3 region has 15 residues. The CDR3 DNA is TGTGCCAGCAGCCCGGGACGGGGCTCCTACAATGAGCAGTTCTTC. Translation gives CASSPGRGSYNEQFF.

The V gene is TRBV4-2, the J gene TRBJ2-3; D gene ambiguous. The V and J ends lost 0 bases and 6 bases respectively, with 16 bases between them. There are 16 residues in the CDR3. CDR1 is LGHNA, CDR2 YNFKEQ, per germline. This CDR3 reads CASSQDAIPPDDTQYF. The DNA for the CDR3 is TGTGCCAGCAGCCAAGACGCAATCCCTCCGGATGATACGCAGTATTTT.

The rearrangement joins TRBV13 to TRBJ1-1; a weak D match, TRBD1 (5 bases). Trimming left V 5 bases short and J 4 bases short, with 14 bases between. The CDR3 length is 14 residues. Germline V gene sequence: CDR1 PRHDT, CDR2 FYEKMQ (reference sequence). Here the CDR3 DNA reads TGTGCCAGCAGCGCCACGGGGGTGAGCACTGAAGCTTTCTTT. It specifies CASSATGVSTEAFF.

The genes are TRBV12-3 or TRBV12-4 and TRBJ2-7; D remains ambiguous. The V end was cut by 6 bases, the J end by 6 bases, with 12 bases between. This CDR3 is built from 12 residues. The CDR3 bases are TGTGCCAGCAGCCCTCCCCTTGGCGAGCAGTACTTC. Amino acid sequence: CASSPPLGEQYF.

V gene TRBV19 combines with J gene TRBJ1-1; 7 bases agree with TRBD1. The CDR3 is made up of 17 amino acids. V shed 5 bases, J shed 3 bases, and the junction held 15 bases outside the gene matches. CDR1 and CDR2 (germline): LNHDA, SQIVND (reference sequence). CDR3 nucleotide sequence: TGTGCCAGTAGTCCGACTCCGTTAGGGGGCGCTTACACTGAAGCTTTCTTT. Amino acids: CASSPTPLGGAYTEAFF.

This chain joins TRBV3-1 (or the pseudogene TRBV3-2) and TRBJ1-5; D not certain. CDR3 length: 13 residues. V lost 4 bases to trimming and J lost 5 bases, with 9 bases between them. Germline CDR1 is LGHDT and CDR2 is YNNKEL (reference sequence). The CDR3 nucleotides read TGTGCCAGCAGCCGGGTCCGGGATCAGCCCCAGCATTTT. Translation: CASSRVRDQPQHF.

The chain employs TRBV23-1 and TRBJ2-7, with TRBD2 matching 11 bases. TRBV23-1 is reported as an ORF; its role is uncertain. The CDR3 covers 16 residues. V shed 6 bases, J shed 2 bases, and the junction held 9 bases outside the gene matches. In DNA form, the CDR3 reads TGCGCCAGCAGCCAACTAGCGGGGGTCAACCCCTACGAGCAGTACTTC. Protein sequence: CASSQLAGVNPYEQYF.

This rearrangement joins TRBV7-6 to TRBJ2-1; 7 bases map to TRBD2. CDR3 size: 15 residues. Trimming removed 4 bases from V and 5 bases from J; junction bases left unmatched: 8. CDR1 and CDR2 from the germline V gene are SGHVS and FNYEAQ. The CDR3 region is CASSWPFGGNNEQFF. CDR3 in DNA: TGTGCCAGCAGCTGGCCCTTCGGGGGGAACAATGAGCAGTTCTTC.

This clone came up once. The chain recombines TRBV4-1 with TRBJ1-1; TRBD1 agrees at 11 bases. Germline V lookup: CDR1 MGHRA, CDR2 YSYEKL. V was clipped by 1 base and J by 0 bases; unmatched bases: 4. This CDR3 region has 17 residues. The DNA of the CDR3 is TGCGCCAGCAGCCAAGGCAGGGACAGGGGGATGAACACTGAAGCTTTCTTT. Protein product: CASSQGRDRGMNTEAFF.

This chain links TRBV5-1 with TRBJ1-1, with D hard to call. Between the trimmed V and J ends, which lost 5 bases and 1 base, there was a span of 12 bases. The CDR3 sequence is 14 residues long. Germline assignment: CDR1 SGHRS and CDR2 YFSETQ. The chain's CDR3 is CASRPDYRNTEAFF. CDR3 sequence (DNA): TGCGCCAGCAGGCCCGACTACAGGAACACTGAAGCTTTCTTT.

This chain connects TRBV6-1 to TRBJ1-2; 7 bases map to TRBD1. Losses at the gene ends were 3 bases for V and 1 base for J; bases not matched to a gene: 2. Germline V gives CDR1 MNHNS, CDR2 SASEGT. CDR3 length equals 14 residues. CDR3 sequence: CASSDDRVNYGYTF. CDR3 coding DNA: TGTGCCAGCAGTGACGACAGGGTTAACTATGGCTACACCTTC.

About this clone itself: Possible read error: a much larger clone is one base away. V gene TRBV5-6 combines with J gene TRBJ1-2; 8 bases are shared with TRBD1. This CDR3 is built from 13 residues. J gave up 6 bases and V 0 bases, and 1 base lay outside the gene matches. CDR1 is SGHDT, CDR2 YYEEEE, per germline. In DNA form, the CDR3 reads TGTGCCAGCAGCTTGGGACAGGGGAATGGCTACACCTTC. Protein sequence: CASSLGQGNGYTF.

Remarks on this clone: The same CDR3 arises from other DNA sequences in this sample as well. The rearrangement links TRBV18 to TRBJ1-1; D call uncertain. V dropped 0 bases and J dropped 1 base, with 6 bases sitting between them. The CDR3 has 14 residues. Germline V gene data show CDR1 as KGHSH and CDR2 as LQKENI. The CDR3 nucleotides read TGTGCCAGCTCACCACCTTCCGGGAACACTGAAGCTTTCTTT. Protein product: CASSPPSGNTEAFF.

This chain links TRBV11-2 with TRBJ2-5; possible D gene TRBD1, 5 bases. Germline loops: CDR1 SGHAT, CDR2 FQNNGV. The V end was cut by 5 bases, the J end by 0 bases, with 7 bases between. The CDR3 is made up of 13 amino acids. CDR3 loop: CASSRTNQETQYF. The CDR3 DNA reads TGTGCCAGCAGCCGGACAAACCAAGAGACCCAGTACTTC.

The chain carries TRBV28 and TRBJ2-3; 10 nucleotides match TRBD1. CDR1 is MDHEN and CDR2 is SYDVKM in the germline V gene. V was clipped by 6 bases and J by 4 bases; unmatched bases: 7. The CDR3 loop spans 15 amino acids. CDR3 coding DNA: TGTGCCAGCAGGGGGGGGGACAGGGGTCCAGATACGCAGTATTTT. Residues: CASRGGDRGPDTQYF.

The V gene is TRBV30, the J gene TRBJ1-1; D call uncertain. Germline V gene sequence: CDR1 GTSNPN, CDR2 SVGIG (reference sequence). Trimming removed 5 bases from V and 0 bases from J, with 7 bases in between. CDR3 size: 12 residues. The CDR3 DNA reads TGTGCCTGGTCCTTCATGAACACTGAAGCTTTCTTT. Translation: CAWSFMNTEAFF.

The chain links TRBV13 to TRBJ1-3, with D possibly being TRBD1 (5 bases). Germline V lookup: CDR1 PRHDT, CDR2 FYEKMQ (reference sequence). This CDR3 spans 15 amino acids. Deletions cut 5 bases from V and 0 bases from J, with 11 bases between. The CDR3 coding sequence is TGTGCCAGCAGCCCCCGACAGTCCTCTGGAAACACCATATATTTT. Translation: CASSPRQSSGNTIYF.

The chain combines TRBV3-1 (or the pseudogene TRBV3-2) with TRBJ2-1; perhaps D is TRBD1 or TRBD2 (6 bases each). V lost 2 bases and J 14 bases, leaving 19 bases between the germline ends. The CDR3 has 14 residues. Germline-derived CDR1 and CDR2 are LGHDT and YNNKEL (reference sequence). CDR3 sequence reads: CASSQTHRGGPEFF. CDR3 nucleotides: TGTGCCAGCAGCCAAACCCATCGAGGGGGGCCGGAGTTCTTC.

This clone was recorded only once. The chain is built from TRBV7-6 and TRBJ2-1; D is undetermined. This CDR3 comprises 13 residues. V lost 1 base and J lost 4, with 5 bases in between. Germline CDR1 SGHVS, CDR2 FNYEAQ. In DNA, the CDR3 is TGTGCCAGCAGCTTAGATAGGTACAATGAGCAGTTCTTC. Translating gives CASSLDRYNEQFF. Combining the CDR3 with reference TRBV7-6 and TRBJ2-1 gives the whole variable domain GAGVSQSPRYKVTKRGQDVALRCDPISGHVSLYWYRQALGQGPEFLTYFNYEAQQDKSGLPNDRFSAERPEGSISTLTIQRTEQRDSAMYRCASSLDRYNEQFFGPGTRLTVL.

The CDR3: CASSLDWHHKETQYF. The CDR3 DNA is TGTGCCAGCAGCTTAGATTGGCATCATAAAGAGACCCAGTACTTC. The gene calls are TRBV7-9 and TRBJ2-5; D unclear. Germline loops: CDR1 SEHNR, CDR2 FQNEAQ (reference sequence). V lost 1 base to trimming and J lost 3 bases, with 12 bases between them. The CDR3 sequence is 15 residues long.

V usage is TRBV5-6 and J usage is TRBJ1-6; no clear D gene. V was trimmed by 5 bases and J by 8 bases, leaving 8 bases between them. The germline CDR1 and CDR2 sequences are SGHDT and YYEEEE. The CDR3 consists of 12 residues. CDR3 loop: CASSSPDSPLHF. The CDR3, as DNA: TGTGCCAGCAGTTCCCCGGATTCACCCCTCCACTTT.

The chain joins TRBV18 to TRBJ1-5; a weak D match, TRBD1 (6 bases). CDR1 is KGHSH, CDR2 LQKENI, per germline. Trimming removed 0 bases from V and 4 bases from J, with 10 bases in between. CDR3 length equals 15 residues. CDR3 protein: CASSPPGTPNQPQHF. The CDR3 DNA sequence: TGTGCCAGCTCACCACCGGGGACACCTAATCAGCCCCAGCATTTT.

A single count supports this clone. This chain joins TRBV5-4 and TRBJ2-5, with D hard to call. The CDR3 runs 14 residues. Germline V CDR1 and CDR2: SGHNT, YYREEE (reference sequence). Trimming took off 0 bases at V and 4 bases at J, with 10 bases between the two ends. The CDR3 loop is CASSLGAGGETQYF. The CDR3 DNA reads as TGTGCCAGCAGCTTGGGGGCAGGCGGAGAGACCCAGTACTTC.

This chain uses TRBV6-6 with TRBJ2-7; D is possibly TRBD2 (5 bases). Looked up from germline, CDR1 is MNHNY and CDR2 is SVGAGI (reference sequence). This CDR3 has 16 residues. Trimming shortened V by 1 base and J by 2 bases, and 15 bases separated the two germline ends. The CDR3 here is CASSYWTGVQPYEQYF. CDR3 sequence (DNA): TGTGCCAGCAGTTACTGGACCGGGGTTCAACCCTACGAGCAGTACTTC.

The CDR3 nucleotides read TGTGCCAGCAGCGTAGTCCAAGGGGGCGGTAGCACAGATACGCAGTATTTT. Its translation: CASSVVQGGGSTDTQYF. The chain employs TRBV9 and TRBJ2-3; 7 nucleotides match TRBD1. Germline lookup yields CDR1 SGDLS and CDR2 YYNGEE. Trimming took 0 bases from V and 0 from J; bases not matched to a gene: 7. CDR3 length: 17 residues.